This T cell receptor (beta chain) was sequenced during a study of T cells in Graves' hyperthyroidism and ophthalmopathy. Study findings and constraints: For ophthalmopathy, model prediction preceded onset by a median about six months. Blood samples included most of the expanded thyroid clonotypes exceeding 0.001.

Stable Graves' hyperthyroidism denoted no ophthalmopathy progression over 18 months. A patient was excluded if there was uncontrolled infection, other autoimmune disease, pregnancy or lactation. Germline V CDR1 and CDR2: GTSNPN, SVGIG (reference sequence). The length of the CDR3 is 12 residues. This clonotype was observed a few times. Its antigen is undetermined. The CDR3 regions of TCR beta were amplified from RNA transcripts. HTBI primers were employed in a first-round RT-PCR of the TCR CDR3. TCRdb independently ran MiXCR on the multiplex PCR reads; one entry per CDR3 protein. The sample includes some 760,000 distinct CDR3 sequences, 11% to 15% of them seen just once.

Sequencing input: blood. The chain is built from TRBV30 and TRBJ2-2; D perhaps matches TRBD2 (6 bases). This sequence originates from a woman aged 18-30 years with Graves' hyperthyroidism. The CDR3 nucleotides are TGTGTACGGAGGGGCAACACCGGGGAGCTGTTTTTT. Translating gives CVRRGNTGELFF.